The 2 T cell receptor beta chains listed next were all sequenced from one sample in a study of T cell responses to AZD1222 COVID-19 vaccine. Sequenced by immunoSEQ multiplex PCR; TCRdb stores in-frame clones only, minus some. This table holds about 150,000 clones, approximately 90% found once. The input for sequencing was peripheral blood, taken on day 0 of AZD1222 vaccination. The receptor source for this set is an adult in good health.

The chain carries TRBV5-4 and TRBJ2-3; the D gene is possibly TRBD1 (7 bases). Germline V gene data show CDR1 as SGHNT and CDR2 as YYREEE (reference sequence). Trimming cost V 4 bases and J 4 bases, with 22 bases left between them. The CDR3 is 17 amino acids. The CDR3 region is CASSPSRSAGGPDTQYF. The DNA of the CDR3 is TGTGCCAGCAGCCCCTCCCGTAGCGCAGGGGGGCCAGATACGCAGTATTTT.

This chain uses TRBV3-1 (or the pseudogene TRBV3-2) with TRBJ1-5; D unresolved. This CDR3 spans 10 amino acids. CDR1 LGHDT and CDR2 YNNKEL come from the germline V gene (reference sequence). Trimming cost V 11 bases and J 6 bases, with 8 bases left between them. DNA of the CDR3: TGTGCCGAGAGGTTTCAGCCCCAGCATTTT. Translated: CAERFQPQHF.